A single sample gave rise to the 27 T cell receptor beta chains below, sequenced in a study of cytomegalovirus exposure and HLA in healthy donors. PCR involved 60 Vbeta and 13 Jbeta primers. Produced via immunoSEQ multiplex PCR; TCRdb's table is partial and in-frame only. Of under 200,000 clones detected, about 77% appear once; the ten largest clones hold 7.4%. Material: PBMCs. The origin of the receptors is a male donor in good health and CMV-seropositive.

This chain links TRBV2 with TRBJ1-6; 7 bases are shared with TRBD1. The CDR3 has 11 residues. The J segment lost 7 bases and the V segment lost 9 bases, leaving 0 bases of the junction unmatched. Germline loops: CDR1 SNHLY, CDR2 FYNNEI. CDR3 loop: CARGQNSPLHF. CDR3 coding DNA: TGTGCCAGGGGACAGAATTCACCCCTCCACTTT.

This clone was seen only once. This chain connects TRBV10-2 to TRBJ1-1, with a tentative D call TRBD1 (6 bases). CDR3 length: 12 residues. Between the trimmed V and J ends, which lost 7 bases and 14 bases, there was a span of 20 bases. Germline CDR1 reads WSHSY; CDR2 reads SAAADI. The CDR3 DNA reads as TGCGCCAGCACCCAGCGGGGGGCTCGATACTTCTTT. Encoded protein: CASTQRGARYFF.

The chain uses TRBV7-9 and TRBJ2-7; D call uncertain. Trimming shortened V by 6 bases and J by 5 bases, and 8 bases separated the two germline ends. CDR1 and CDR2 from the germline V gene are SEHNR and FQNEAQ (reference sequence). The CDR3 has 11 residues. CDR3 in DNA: TGTGCCAGCAGTCCTTCCCACGAGCAGTACTTC. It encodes CASSPSHEQYF.

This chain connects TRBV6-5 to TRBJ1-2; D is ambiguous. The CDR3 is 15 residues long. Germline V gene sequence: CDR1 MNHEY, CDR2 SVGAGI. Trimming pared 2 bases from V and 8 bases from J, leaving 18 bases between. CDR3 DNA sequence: TGTGCCAGCAGTTACCTGGGAGCCCGGGGTATAGGCTACACCTTC. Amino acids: CASSYLGARGIGYTF.

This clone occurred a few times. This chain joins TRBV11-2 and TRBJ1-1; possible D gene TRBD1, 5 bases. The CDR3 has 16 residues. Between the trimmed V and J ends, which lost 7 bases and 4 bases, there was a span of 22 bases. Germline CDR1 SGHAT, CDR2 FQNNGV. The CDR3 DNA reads TGTGCCAGCATCTATCCCGGGGGGGGTTTGGGCACTGAAGCTTTCTTT. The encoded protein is CASIYPGGGLGTEAFF. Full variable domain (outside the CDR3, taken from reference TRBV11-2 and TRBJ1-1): EAGVAQSPRYKIIEKRQSVAFWCNPISGHATLYWYQQILGQGPKLLIQFQNNGVVDDSQLPKDRFSAERLKGVDSTLKIQPAKLEDSAVYLCASIYPGGGLGTEAFFGQGTRLTVV.

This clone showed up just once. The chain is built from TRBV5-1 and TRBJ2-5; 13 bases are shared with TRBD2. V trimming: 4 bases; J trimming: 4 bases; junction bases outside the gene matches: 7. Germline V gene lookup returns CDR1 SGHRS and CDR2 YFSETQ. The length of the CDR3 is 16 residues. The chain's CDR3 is CASSPGTSGERETQYF. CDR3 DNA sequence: TGCGCCAGCAGCCCCGGGACTAGCGGGGAACGAGAGACCCAGTACTTC.

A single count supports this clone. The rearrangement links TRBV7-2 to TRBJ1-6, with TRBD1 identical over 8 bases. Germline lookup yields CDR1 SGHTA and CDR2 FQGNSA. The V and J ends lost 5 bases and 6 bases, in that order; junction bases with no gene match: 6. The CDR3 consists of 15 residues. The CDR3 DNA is TGTGCCAGCAGCCCCGGACAGGGCTTTAATTCACCCCTCCACTTT. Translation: CASSPGQGFNSPLHF.

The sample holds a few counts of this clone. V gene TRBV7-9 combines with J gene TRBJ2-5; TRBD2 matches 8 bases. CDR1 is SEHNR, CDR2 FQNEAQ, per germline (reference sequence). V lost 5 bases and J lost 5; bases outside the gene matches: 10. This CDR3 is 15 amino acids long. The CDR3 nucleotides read TGTGCCAGCAGCGCCACCTCGGGACTAGAGGAGACCCAGTACTTC. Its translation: CASSATSGLEETQYF.

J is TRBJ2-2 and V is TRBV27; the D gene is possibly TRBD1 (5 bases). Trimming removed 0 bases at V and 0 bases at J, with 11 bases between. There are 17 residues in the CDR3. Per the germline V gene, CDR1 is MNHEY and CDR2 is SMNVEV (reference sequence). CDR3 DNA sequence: TGTGCCAGCAGTTTATCGAACTTCAGGGCGAACACCGGGGAGCTGTTTTTT. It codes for CASSLSNFRANTGELFF.

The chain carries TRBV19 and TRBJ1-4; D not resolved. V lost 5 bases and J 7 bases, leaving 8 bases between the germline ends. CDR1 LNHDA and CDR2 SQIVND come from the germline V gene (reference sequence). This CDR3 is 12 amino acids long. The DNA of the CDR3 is TGTGCCAGTAGTTCCCACAGTGAAAAACTGTTTTTT. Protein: CASSSHSEKLFF.

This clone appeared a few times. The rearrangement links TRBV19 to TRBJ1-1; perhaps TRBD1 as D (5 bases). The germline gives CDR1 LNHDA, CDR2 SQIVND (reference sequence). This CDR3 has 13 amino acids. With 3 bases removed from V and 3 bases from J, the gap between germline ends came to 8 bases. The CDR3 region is CASSIGGDTEAFF. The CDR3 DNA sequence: TGTGCCAGTAGTATTGGGGGGGACACTGAAGCTTTCTTT. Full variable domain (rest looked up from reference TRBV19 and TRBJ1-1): DGGITQSPKYLFRKEGQNVTLSCEQNLNHDAMYWYRQDPGQGLRLIYYSQIVNDFQKGDIAEGYSVSREKKESFPLTVTSAQKNPTAFYLCASSIGGDTEAFFGQGTRLTVV.

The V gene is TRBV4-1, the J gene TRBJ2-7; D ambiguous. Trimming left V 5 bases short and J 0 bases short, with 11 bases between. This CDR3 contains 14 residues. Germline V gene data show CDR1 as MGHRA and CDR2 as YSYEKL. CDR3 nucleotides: TGCGCCAGCAGCGCTGCAGTGTCCTCCTACGAGCAGTACTTC. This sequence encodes CASSAAVSSYEQYF.

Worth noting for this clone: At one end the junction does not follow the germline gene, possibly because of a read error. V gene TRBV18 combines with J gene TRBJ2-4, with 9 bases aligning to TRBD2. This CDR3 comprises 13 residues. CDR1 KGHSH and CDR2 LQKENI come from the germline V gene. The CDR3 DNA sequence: TGTGCCAGCTCACCACGAGCGGGGGGCCCTCCGAGATTC. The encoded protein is CASSPRAGGPPRF.

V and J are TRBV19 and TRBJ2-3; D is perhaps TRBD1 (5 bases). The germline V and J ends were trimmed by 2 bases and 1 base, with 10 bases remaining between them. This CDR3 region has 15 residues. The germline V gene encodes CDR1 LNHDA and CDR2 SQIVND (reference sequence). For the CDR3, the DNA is TGTGCCAGTAGTATAAACCCACAGGGCACAGATACGCAGTATTTT. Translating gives CASSINPQGTDTQYF.

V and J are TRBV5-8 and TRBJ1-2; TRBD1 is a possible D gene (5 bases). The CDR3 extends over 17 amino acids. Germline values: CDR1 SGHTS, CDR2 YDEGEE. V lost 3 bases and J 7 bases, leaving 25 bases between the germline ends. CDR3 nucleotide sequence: TGTGCCAGCAGCTCCCGGGACCCATCATCCGGGGGATGTGGCTACACCTTC. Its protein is CASSSRDPSSGGCGYTF.

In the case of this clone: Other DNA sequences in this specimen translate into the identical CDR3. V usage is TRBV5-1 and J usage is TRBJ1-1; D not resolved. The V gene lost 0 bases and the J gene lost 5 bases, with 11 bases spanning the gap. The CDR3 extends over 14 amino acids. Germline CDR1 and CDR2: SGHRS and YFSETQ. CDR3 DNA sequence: TGCGCCAGCAGCTTGGCGGGGTACGGGACTGAAGCTTTCTTT. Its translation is CASSLAGYGTEAFF.

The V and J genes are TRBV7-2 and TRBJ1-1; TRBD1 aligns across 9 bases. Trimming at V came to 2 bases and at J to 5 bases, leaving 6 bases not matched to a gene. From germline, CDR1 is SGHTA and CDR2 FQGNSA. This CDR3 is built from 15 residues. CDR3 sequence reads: CASSLRGGTGTEAFF. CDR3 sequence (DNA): TGTGCCAGCAGCTTAAGGGGGGGGACAGGGACTGAAGCTTTCTTT.

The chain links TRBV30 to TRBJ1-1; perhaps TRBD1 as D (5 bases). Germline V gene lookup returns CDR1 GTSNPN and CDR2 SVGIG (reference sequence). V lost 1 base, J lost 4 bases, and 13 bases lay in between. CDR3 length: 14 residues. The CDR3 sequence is CAWSGQGESTEAFF. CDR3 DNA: TGTGCCTGGAGTGGCCAGGGTGAAAGCACTGAAGCTTTCTTT.

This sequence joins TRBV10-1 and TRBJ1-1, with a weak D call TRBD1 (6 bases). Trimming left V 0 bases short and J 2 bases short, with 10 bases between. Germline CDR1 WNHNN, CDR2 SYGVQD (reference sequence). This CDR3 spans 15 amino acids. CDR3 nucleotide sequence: TGCGCCAGCAGTGAGTCAGGACAGCCAAACACTGAAGCTTTCTTT. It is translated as CASSESGQPNTEAFF.

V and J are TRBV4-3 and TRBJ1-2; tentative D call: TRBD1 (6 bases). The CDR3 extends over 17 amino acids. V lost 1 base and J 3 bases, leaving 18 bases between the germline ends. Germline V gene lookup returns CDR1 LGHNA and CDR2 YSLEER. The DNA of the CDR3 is TGCGCCAGCAGCCAAGGCCTTGGGAGGGGGAGGGACTATGGCTACACCTTC. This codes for CASSQGLGRGRDYGYTF.

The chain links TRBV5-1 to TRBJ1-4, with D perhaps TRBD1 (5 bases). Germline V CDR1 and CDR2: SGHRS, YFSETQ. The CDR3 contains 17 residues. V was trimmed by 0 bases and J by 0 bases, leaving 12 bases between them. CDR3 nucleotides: TGCGCCAGCAGCTTGGTTAGACAGCACTCAACTAATGAAAAACTGTTTTTT. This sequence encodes CASSLVRQHSTNEKLFF.

This CDR3 is CASTPLGRGNYGYTF. The CDR3 DNA is TGTGCCAGCACCCCCCTCGGGCGGGGAAACTATGGCTACACCTTC. The rearrangement links TRBV6-1 to TRBJ1-2, with D hard to call. Germline values: CDR1 MNHNS, CDR2 SASEGT. The CDR3 consists of 15 residues. V was pared by 7 bases and J by 2 bases, with 17 bases between.

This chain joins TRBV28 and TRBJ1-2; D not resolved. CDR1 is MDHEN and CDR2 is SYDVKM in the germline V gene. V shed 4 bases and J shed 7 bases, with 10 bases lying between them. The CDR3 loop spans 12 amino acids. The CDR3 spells CASSSHPGGYTF. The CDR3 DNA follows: TGTGCCAGCAGTTCCCACCCGGGTGGCTACACCTTC.

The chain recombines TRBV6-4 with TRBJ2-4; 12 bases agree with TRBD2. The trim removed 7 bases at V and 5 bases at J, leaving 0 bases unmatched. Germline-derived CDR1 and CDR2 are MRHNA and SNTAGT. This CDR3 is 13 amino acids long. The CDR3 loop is CASTSGGENIQYF. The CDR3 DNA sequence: TGTGCCAGCACTAGCGGGGGGGAAAACATTCAGTACTTC.

The CDR3 DNA is TGTGCCAGCAGCTATGGACTAGAAAACTACGAGCAGTACTTC. Translation gives CASSYGLENYEQYF. This chain connects TRBV7-2 to TRBJ2-7; TRBD2 matches 7 bases. Losses at the gene ends were 4 bases for V and 3 bases for J; bases not matched to a gene: 6. The CDR3 is 14 amino acids. Germline V gene lookup returns CDR1 SGHTA and CDR2 FQGNSA.

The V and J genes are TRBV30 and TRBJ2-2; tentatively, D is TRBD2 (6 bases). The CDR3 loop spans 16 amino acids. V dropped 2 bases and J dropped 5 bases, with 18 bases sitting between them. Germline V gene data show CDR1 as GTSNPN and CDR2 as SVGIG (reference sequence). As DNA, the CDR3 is TGTGCCTGGAGTTTTTTAGCGACGGGAGAGACCGGGGAGCTGTTTTTT. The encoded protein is CAWSFLATGETGELFF.

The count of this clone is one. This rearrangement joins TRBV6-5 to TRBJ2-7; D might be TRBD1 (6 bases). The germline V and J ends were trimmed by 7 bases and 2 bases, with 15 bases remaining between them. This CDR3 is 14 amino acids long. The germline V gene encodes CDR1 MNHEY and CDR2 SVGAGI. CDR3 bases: TGTGCCAGCACTTCCGGGACACCCCCCTACGAGCAGTACTTC. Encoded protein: CASTSGTPPYEQYF.